This TCR beta chain came from a study of blood T cell repertoires in COVID-19. Background on the study: T cells, B-cell-depleted T cells, or PBMCs provided the cDNA or gDNA that served as material.

Participant ages covered about 18 to 95 years across 20 to 25 US areas. Symptom resolution, clearance, or two negative PCRs marked donors in Cohort 3 as recovered. Repertoires were generated with immunoSEQ multiplex PCR, while TCRdb's copy carries only in-frame clones and drops some. The repertoire holds 110,000 to 150,000 clones, with 75% to 90% as singletons. The ends lost 6 bases at V and 2 bases at J; junction bases unmatched: 7. The CDR3 is 16 residues long. Per the germline V gene, CDR1 is LNHDA and CDR2 is SQIVND (reference sequence). The source of this sequence is a man aged 50 to 59 who had recovered from COVID-19. This chain uses TRBV19 with TRBJ2-1; 10 nucleotides agree with TRBD2. Source material: PBMCs or T cells enriched from blood (not recorded which). The CDR3 DNA reads TGTGCCAGTAGCATTACGGGACTAGCGCCCTACAATGAGCAGTTCTTC. Protein sequence: CASSITGLAPYNEQFF.